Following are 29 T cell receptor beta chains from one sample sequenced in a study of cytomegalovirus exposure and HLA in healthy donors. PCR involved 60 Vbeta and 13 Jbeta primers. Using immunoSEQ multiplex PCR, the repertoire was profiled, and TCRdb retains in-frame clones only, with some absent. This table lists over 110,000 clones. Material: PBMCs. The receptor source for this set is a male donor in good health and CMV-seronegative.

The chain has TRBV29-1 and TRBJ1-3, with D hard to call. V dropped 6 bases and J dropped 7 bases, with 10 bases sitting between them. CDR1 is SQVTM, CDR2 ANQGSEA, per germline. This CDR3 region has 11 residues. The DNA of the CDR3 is TGCAGCGTGTTACGGGTTAACACCATATATTTT. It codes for CSVLRVNTIYF.

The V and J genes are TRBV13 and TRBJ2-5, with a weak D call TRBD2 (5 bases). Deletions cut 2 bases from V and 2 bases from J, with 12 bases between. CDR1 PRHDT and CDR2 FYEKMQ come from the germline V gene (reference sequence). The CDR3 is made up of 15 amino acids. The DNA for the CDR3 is TGTGCCAGCAGCTTAACCGGGAACCGTCAAGAGACCCAGTACTTC. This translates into CASSLTGNRQETQYF. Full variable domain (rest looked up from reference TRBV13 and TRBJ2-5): AAGVIQSPRHLIKEKRETATLKCYPIPRHDTVYWYQQGPGQDPQFLISFYEKMQSDKGSIPDRFSAQQFSDYHSELNMSSLELGDSALYFCASSLTGNRQETQYFGPGTRLLVL.

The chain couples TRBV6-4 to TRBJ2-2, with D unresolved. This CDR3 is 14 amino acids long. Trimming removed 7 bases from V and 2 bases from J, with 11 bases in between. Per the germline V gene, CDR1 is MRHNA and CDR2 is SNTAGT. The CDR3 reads CASMKEFNTGELFF. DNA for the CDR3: TGTGCCAGCATGAAGGAGTTCAACACCGGGGAGCTGTTTTTT.

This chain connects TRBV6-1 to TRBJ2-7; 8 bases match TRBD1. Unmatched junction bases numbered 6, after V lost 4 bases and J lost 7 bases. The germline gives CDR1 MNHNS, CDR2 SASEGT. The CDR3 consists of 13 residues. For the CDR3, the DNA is TGTGCCAGCAGTGTCCAGGGGGCTTGGGAGCAGTACTTC. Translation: CASSVQGAWEQYF.

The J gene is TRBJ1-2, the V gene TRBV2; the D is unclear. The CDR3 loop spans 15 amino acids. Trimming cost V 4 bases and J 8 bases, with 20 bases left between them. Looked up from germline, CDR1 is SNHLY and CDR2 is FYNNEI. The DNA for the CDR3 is TGTGCCAGCAGTGCGGCCGGAGAGATAATGACGGGCTACACCTTC. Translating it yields CASSAAGEIMTGYTF. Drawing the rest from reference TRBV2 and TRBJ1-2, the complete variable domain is EPEVTQTPSHQVTQMGQEVILRCVPISNHLYFYWYRQILGQKVEFLVSFYNNEISEKSEIFDDQFSVERPDGSNFTLKIRSTKLEDSAMYFCASSAAGEIMTGYTFGSGTRLTVV.

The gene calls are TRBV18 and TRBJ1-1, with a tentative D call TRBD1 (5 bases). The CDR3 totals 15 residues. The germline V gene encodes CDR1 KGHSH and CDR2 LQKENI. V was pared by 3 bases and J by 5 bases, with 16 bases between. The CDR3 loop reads CASSPVLGATTEAFF. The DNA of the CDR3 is TGTGCCAGCTCACCTGTTTTAGGGGCGACTACTGAAGCTTTCTTT.

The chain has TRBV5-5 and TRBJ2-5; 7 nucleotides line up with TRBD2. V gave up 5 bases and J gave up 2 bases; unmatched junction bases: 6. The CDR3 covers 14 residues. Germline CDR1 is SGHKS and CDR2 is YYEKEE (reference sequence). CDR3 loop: CASSFGGTQETQYF. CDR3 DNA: TGTGCCAGCAGTTTCGGGGGGACTCAAGAGACCCAGTACTTC.

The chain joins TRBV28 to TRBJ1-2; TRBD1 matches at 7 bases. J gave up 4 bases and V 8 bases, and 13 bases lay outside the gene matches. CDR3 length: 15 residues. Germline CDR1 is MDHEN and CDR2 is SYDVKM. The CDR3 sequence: CASQISGGDSYGYTF. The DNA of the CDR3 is TGTGCCAGCCAGATCTCCGGGGGGGACAGCTATGGCTACACCTTC.

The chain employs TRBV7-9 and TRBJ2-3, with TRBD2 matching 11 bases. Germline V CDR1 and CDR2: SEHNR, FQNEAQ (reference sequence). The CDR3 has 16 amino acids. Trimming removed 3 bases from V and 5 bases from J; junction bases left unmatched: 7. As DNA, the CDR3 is TGTGCCAGCAGCTTGGGACTAGCGGAGGGGGTAGATACGCAGTATTTT. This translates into CASSLGLAEGVDTQYF. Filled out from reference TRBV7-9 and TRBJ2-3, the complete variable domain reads DTGVSQNPRHKITKRGQNVTFRCDPISEHNRLYWYRQTLGQGPEFLTYFQNEAQLEKSRLLSDRFSAERPKGSFSTLEIQRTEQGDSAMYLCASSLGLAEGVDTQYFGPGTRLTVL.

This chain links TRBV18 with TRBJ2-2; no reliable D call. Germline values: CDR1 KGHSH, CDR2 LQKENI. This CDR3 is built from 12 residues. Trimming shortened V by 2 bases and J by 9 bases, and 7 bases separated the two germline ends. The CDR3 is CASSPAERELFF. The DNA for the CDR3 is TGTGCCAGCTCACCAGCGGAAAGGGAGCTGTTTTTT.

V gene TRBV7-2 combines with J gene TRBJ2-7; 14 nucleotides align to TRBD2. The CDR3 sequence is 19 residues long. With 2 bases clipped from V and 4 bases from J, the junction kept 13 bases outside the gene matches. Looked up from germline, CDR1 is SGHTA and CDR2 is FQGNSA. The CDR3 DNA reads TGTGCCAGCAGCTTACTTCCTTTGACTAGCGGGGGGGCCGGTTACGAGCAGTACTTC. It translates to CASSLLPLTSGGAGYEQYF.

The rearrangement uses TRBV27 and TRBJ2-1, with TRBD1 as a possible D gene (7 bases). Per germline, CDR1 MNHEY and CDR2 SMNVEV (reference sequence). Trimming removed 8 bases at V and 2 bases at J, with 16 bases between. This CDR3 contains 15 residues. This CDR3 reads CASHPGGFPYNEQFF. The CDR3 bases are TGTGCCAGCCACCCAGGGGGGTTCCCCTACAATGAGCAGTTCTTC.

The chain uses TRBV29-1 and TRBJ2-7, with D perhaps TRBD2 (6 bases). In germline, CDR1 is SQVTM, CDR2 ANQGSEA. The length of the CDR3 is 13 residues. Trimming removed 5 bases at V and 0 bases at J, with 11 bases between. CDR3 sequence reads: CSVRASDSYEQYF. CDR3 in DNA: TGCAGCGTTCGGGCTAGCGACTCCTACGAGCAGTACTTC.

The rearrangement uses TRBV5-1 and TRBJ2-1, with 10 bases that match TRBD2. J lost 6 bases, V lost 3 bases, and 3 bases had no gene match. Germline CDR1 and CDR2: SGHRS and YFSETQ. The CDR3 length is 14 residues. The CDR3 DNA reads TGCGCCAGCAGCTCGGGACTAGCGTTCAATGAGCAGTTCTTC. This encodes CASSSGLAFNEQFF.

This CDR3 reads CASSLYVGPGGDENYGYTF. CDR3 nucleotide sequence: TGTGCCAGCAGTTTATACGTCGGGCCAGGGGGCGATGAAAACTATGGCTACACCTTC. The J gene is TRBJ1-2, the V gene TRBV27; 8 bases are a match to TRBD1. This CDR3 is 19 amino acids long. V was clipped by 1 base and J by 2 bases; unmatched bases: 15. The germline gives CDR1 MNHEY, CDR2 SMNVEV (reference sequence).

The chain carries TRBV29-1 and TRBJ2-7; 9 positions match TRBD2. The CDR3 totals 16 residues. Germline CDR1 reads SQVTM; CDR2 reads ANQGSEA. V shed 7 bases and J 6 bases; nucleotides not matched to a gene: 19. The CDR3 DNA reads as TGCAGCGGGTCCTGGGGGGGGACTAGCAAATCTCGCGAGCAGTACTTC. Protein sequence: CSGSWGGTSKSREQYF.

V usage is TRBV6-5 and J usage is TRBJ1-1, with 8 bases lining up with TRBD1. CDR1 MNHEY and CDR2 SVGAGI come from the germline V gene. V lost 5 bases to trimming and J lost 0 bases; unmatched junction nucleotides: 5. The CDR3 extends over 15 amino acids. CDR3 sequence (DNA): TGTGCCAGCAGTCCAGGGGGCGGACTGAACACTGAAGCTTTCTTT. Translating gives CASSPGGGLNTEAFF.

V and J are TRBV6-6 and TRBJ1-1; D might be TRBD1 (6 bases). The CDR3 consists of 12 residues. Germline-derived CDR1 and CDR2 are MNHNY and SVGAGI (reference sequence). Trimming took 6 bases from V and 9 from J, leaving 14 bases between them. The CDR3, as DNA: TGTGCCAGCAGGGAACCGGGACAAAAAGCTTTCTTT. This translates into CASREPGQKAFF.

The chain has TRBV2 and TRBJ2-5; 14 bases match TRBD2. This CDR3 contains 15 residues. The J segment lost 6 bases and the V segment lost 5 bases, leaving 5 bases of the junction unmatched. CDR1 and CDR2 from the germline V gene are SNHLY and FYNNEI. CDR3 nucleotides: TGTGCCAGCAGTAGACTAGCGGGAGGGAGTCAGACCCAGTACTTC. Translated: CASSRLAGGSQTQYF.

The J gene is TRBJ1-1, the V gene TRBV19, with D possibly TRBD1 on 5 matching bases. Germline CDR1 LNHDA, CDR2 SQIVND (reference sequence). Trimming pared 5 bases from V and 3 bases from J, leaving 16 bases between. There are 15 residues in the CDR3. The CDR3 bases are TGTGCCAGTAGTCCCCCATGGGGGGGGGACACTGAAGCTTTCTTT. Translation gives CASSPPWGGDTEAFF.

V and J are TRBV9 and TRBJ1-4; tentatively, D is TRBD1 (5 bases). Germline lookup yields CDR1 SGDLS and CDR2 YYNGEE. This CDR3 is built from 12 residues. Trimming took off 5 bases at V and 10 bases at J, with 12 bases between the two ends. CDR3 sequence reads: CASRGLRGKLFF. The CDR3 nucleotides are TGTGCCAGCAGGGGACTGCGGGGAAAACTGTTTTTT. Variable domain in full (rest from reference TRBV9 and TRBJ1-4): DSGVTQTPKHLITATGQRVTLRCSPRSGDLSVYWYQQSLDQGLQFLIQYYNGEERAKGNILERFSAQQFPDLHSELNLSSLELGDSALYFCASRGLRGKLFFGSGTQLSVL.

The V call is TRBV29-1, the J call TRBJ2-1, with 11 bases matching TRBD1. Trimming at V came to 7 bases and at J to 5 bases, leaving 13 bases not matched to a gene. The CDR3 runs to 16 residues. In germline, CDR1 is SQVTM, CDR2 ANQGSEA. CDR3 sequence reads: CSAPGRGTGGNNEQFF. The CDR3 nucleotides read TGCAGCGCCCCAGGCAGGGGGACAGGGGGGAACAATGAGCAGTTCTTC.

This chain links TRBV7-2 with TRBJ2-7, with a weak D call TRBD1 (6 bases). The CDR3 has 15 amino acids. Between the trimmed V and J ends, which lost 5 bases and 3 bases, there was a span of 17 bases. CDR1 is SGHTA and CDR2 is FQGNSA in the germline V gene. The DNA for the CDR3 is TGTGCCAGCAGCCCCAGCCAGGACAGCCTCTACGAGCAGTACTTC. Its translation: CASSPSQDSLYEQYF.

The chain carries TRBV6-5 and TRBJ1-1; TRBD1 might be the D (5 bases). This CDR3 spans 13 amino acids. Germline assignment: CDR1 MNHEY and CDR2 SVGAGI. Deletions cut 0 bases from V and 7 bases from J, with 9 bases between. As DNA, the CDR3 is TGTGCCAGCAGTTACTCGACAGACCTTGAAGCTTTCTTT. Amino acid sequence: CASSYSTDLEAFF.

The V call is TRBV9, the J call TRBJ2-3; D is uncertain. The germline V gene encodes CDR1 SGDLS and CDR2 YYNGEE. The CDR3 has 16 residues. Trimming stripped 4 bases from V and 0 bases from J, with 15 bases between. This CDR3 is CASSSSRGASTDTQYF. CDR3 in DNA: TGTGCCAGCAGCTCTTCGCGCGGAGCTAGCACAGATACGCAGTATTTT.

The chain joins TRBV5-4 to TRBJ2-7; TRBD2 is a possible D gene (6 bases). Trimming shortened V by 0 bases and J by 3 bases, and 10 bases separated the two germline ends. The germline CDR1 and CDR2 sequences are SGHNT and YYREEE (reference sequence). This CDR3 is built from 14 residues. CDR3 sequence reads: CASSLDRRDYEQYF. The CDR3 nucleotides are TGTGCCAGCAGCTTGGACAGGAGGGACTACGAGCAGTACTTC.

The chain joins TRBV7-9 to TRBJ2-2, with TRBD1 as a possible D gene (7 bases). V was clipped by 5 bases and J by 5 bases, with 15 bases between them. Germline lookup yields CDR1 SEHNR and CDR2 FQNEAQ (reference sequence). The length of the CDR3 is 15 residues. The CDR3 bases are TGTGCCAGCAGCGCCCAGGGGGGTCGGACCGGGGAGCTGTTTTTT. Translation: CASSAQGGRTGELFF.

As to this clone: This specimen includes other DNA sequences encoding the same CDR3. CDR3 coding DNA: TGCGCCAGCAGCCAAGACACAGGTCAGCAGTTCTTC. Its protein is CASSQDTGQQFF. The V gene is TRBV4-1, the J gene TRBJ2-1, with D possibly being TRBD1 (5 bases). Germline V gene lookup returns CDR1 MGHRA and CDR2 YSYEKL. The CDR3 sequence is 12 residues long. V was shortened by 0 bases and J by 11 bases, with 8 bases between the two germline ends.

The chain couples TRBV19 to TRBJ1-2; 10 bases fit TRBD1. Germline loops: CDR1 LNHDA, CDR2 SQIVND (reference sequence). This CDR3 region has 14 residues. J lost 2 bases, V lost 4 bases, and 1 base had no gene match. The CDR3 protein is CASSRQGANYGYTF. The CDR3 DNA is TGTGCCAGTAGTAGACAGGGGGCAAACTATGGCTACACCTTC. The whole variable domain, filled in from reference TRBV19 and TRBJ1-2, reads DGGITQSPKYLFRKEGQNVTLSCEQNLNHDAMYWYRQDPGQGLRLIYYSQIVNDFQKGDIAEGYSVSREKKESFPLTVTSAQKNPTAFYLCASSRQGANYGYTFGSGTRLTVV.